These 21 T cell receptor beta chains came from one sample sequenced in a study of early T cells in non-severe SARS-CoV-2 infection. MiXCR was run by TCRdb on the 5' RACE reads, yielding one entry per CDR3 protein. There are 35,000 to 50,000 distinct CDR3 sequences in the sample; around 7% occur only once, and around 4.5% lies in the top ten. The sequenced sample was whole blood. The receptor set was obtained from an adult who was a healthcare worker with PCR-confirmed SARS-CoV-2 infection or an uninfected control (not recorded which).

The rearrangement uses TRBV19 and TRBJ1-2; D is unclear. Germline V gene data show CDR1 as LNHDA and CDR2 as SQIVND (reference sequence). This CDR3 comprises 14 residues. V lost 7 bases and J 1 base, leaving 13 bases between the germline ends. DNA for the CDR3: TGTGCCAGTACCATAGGTGGCAATAACTATGGCTACACCTTC. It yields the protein CASTIGGNNYGYTF. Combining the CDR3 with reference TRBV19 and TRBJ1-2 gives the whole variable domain DGGITQSPKYLFRKEGQNVTLSCEQNLNHDAMYWYRQDPGQGLRLIYYSQIVNDFQKGDIAEGYSVSREKKESFPLTVTSAQKNPTAFYLCASTIGGNNYGYTFGSGTRLTVV.

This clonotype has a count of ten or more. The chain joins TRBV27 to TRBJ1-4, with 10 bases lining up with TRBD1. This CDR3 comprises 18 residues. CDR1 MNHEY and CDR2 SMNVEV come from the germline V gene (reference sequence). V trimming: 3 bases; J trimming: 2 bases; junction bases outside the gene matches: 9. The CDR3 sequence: CASSFATGGLRTNEKLFF. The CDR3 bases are TGTGCCAGCAGTTTCGCGACAGGGGGCTTACGGACTAATGAAAAACTGTTTTTT.

CDR3 loop: CASSLGGAPNEKLFF. CDR3 nucleotide sequence: TGTGCCAGCAGTTTAGGAGGGGCCCCCAATGAAAAACTGTTTTTT. The chain employs TRBV27 and TRBJ1-4; maybe TRBD1 (5 bases). The CDR3 contains 15 residues. Germline V CDR1 and CDR2: MNHEY, SMNVEV (reference sequence). V was trimmed by 2 bases and J by 5 bases, leaving 12 bases between them.

The CDR3 coding sequence is TGTGCCAGCAGTACAGGGTGGGGGGCAGGGACAGATACGCAGTATTTT. It codes for CASSTGWGAGTDTQYF. The chain couples TRBV27 to TRBJ2-3; the D gene could be TRBD1 or TRBD2 (6 bases each). Germline loops: CDR1 MNHEY, CDR2 SMNVEV (reference sequence). Trimming removed 5 bases at V and 3 bases at J, with 18 bases between. The CDR3 consists of 16 residues.

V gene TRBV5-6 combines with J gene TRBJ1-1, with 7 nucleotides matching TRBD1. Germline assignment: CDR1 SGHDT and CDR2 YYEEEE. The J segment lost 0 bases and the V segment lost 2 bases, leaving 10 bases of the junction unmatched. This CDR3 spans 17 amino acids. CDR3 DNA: TGTGCCAGCAGCTTCGACAGGGAAAGGGACATGAACACTGAAGCTTTCTTT. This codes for CASSFDRERDMNTEAFF.

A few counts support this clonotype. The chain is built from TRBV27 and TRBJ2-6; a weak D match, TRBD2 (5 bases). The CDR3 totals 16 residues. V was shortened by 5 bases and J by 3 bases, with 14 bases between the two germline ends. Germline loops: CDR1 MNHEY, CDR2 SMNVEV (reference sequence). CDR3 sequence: CASSTQPGYGANVLTF. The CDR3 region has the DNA TGTGCCAGCAGTACCCAACCGGGGTATGGGGCCAACGTCCTGACTTTC. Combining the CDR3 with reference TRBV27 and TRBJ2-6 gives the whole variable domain EAQVTQNPRYLITVTGKKLTVTCSQNMNHEYMSWYRQDPGLGLRQIYYSMNVEVTDKGDVPEGYKVSRKEKRNFPLILESPSPNQTSLYFCASSTQPGYGANVLTFGAGSRLTVL.

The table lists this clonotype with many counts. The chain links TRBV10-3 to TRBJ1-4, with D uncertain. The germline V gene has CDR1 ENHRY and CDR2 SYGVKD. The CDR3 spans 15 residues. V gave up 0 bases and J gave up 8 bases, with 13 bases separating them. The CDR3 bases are TGTGCCATCAGTGAGTCGAATAGTCAACACGAAAAACTGTTTTTT. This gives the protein CAISESNSQHEKLFF.

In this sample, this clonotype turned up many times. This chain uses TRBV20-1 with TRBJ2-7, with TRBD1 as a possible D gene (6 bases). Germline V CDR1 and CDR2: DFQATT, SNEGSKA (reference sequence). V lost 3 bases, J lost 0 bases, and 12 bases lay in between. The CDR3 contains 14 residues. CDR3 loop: CSARAEQGSYEQYF. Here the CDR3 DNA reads TGCAGTGCTAGGGCCGAACAGGGCTCCTACGAGCAGTACTTC.

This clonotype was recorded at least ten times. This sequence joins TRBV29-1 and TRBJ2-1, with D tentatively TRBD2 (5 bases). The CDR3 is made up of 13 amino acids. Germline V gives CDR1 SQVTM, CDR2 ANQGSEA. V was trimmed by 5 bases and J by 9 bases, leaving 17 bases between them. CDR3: CSVLGRTRIEQFF. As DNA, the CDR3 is TGCAGCGTTCTCGGTCGTACTAGGATTGAGCAGTTCTTC.

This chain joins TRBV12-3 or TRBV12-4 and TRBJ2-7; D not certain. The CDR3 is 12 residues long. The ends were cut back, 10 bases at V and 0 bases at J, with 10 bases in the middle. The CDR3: CAKRGASYEQYF. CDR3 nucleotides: TGTGCCAAGAGAGGCGCCTCCTACGAGCAGTACTTC.

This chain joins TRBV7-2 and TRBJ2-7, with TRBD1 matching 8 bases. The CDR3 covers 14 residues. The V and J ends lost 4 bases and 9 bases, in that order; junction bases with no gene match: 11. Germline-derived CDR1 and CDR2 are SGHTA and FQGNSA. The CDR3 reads CASSSWDRTTAQYF. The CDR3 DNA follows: TGTGCCAGCAGCTCCTGGGACAGGACTACCGCGCAGTACTTC.

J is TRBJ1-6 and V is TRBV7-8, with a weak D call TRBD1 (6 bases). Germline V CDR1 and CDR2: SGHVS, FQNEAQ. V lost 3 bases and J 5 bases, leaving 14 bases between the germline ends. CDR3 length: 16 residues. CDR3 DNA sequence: TGTGCCAGCAGCTTCTCAACAGGGTTCGATAATTCACCCCTCCACTTT. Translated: CASSFSTGFDNSPLHF.

CDR3 in amino acids: CASRAGQEFYEQYF. CDR3 sequence (DNA): TGTGCCAGCAGGGCGGGACAGGAATTCTACGAGCAGTACTTC. The chain couples TRBV6-5 to TRBJ2-7; 8 nucleotides line up with TRBD1. Trimming removed 6 bases from V and 3 bases from J; junction bases left unmatched: 7. Germline CDR1 MNHEY, CDR2 SVGAGI. This CDR3 contains 14 residues.

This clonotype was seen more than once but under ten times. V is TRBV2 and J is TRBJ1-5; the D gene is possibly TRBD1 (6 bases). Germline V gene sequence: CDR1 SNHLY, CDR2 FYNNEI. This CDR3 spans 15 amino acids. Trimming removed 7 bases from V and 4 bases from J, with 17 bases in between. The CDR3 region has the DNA TGTGCCAGCAATGGGGGGGCAGTAGGTAATCAGCCCCAGCATTTT. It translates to CASNGGAVGNQPQHF.

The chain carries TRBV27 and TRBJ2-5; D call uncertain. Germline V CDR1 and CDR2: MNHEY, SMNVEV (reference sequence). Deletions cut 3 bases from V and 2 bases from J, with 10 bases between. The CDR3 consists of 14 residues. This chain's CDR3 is CASSFLSGQETQYF. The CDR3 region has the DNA TGTGCCAGCAGTTTTTTATCAGGTCAAGAGACCCAGTACTTC.

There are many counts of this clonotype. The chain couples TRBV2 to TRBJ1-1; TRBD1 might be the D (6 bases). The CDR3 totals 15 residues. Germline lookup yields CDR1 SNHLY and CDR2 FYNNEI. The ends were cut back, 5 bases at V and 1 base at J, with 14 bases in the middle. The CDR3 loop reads CASSHDRLQNTEAFF. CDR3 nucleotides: TGTGCCAGCAGTCACGACAGGCTTCAGAACACTGAAGCTTTCTTT.

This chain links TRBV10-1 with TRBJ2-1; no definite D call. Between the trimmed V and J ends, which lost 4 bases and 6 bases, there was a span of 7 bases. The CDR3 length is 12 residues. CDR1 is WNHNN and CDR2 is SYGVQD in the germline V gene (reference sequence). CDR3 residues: CASSGPPNEQFF. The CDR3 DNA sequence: TGCGCCAGCAGTGGGCCCCCCAATGAGCAGTTCTTC.

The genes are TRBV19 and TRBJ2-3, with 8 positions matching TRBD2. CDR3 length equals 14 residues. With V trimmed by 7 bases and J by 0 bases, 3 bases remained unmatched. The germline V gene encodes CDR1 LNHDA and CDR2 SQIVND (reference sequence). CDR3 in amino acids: CASTGLGSTDTQYF. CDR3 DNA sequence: TGTGCCAGTACGGGACTAGGGAGCACAGATACGCAGTATTTT.

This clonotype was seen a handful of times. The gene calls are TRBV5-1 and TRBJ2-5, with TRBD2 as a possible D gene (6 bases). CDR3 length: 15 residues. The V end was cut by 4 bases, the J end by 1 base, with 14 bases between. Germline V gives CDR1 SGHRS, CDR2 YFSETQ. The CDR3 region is CASSTQSGPQETQYF. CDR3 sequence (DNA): TGCGCCAGCAGCACCCAGAGCGGGCCCCAAGAGACCCAGTACTTC.

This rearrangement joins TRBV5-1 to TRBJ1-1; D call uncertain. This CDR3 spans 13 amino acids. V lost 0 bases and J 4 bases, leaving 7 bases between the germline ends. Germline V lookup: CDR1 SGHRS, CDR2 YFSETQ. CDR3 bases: TGCGCCAGCAGCTTGGGACTGAGCACTGAAGCTTTCTTT. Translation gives CASSLGLSTEAFF.

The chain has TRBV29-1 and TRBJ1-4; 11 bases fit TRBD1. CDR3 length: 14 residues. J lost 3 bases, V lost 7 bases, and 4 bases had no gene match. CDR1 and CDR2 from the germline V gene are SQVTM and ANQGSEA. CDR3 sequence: CSAGQGASNEKLFF. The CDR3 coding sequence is TGCAGCGCCGGACAGGGGGCTTCTAATGAAAAACTGTTTTTT.